These T cell receptor beta chains were read from a single sample in a study of T-cell reconstitution after alpha-beta-depleted transplantation in children. Using its own MiXCR run on the PCR reads, TCRdb lists one record per CDR3 protein. This sample carries about 250,000 distinct CDR3 sequences, roughly 25% of them seen once, and the ten largest clones take about 5%. This material consisted of PBMCs, mostly from graft donor cells, taken 360 days after TCRalphabeta/CD19-depleted stem cell transplant. All receptors come from a female patient between 2 and 15 years old who had a stem cell transplant for congenital amegakaryocytic thrombocytopenia, so the T cells may come from the graft donor. CDR3s include the opening cysteine and the closing phenylalanine or tryptophan. Each record gives: CDR3 DNA, CDR3 protein, J gene, D gene, clone size, V gene. A D gene is named only where the DNA matches it firmly. A row's size may be missing; if present it is once, few, many or a size class.

DNA: TGCAGTGCTCCCCACTGGGGGGGGACAGTTGCGTTCTTC
CDR3: CSAPHWGGTVAFF
J: TRBJ2-1
D: NA
size: few
V: TRBV20-1

DNA: TGTGCCAGCGGGCCTCTAGGGTATGAGCAGTTCTTC
CDR3: CASGPLGYEQFF
J: TRBJ2-1
D: NA
size: NA
V: TRBV3-1

DNA: TGTGCCAGCAGGAGAGACCTCTCTGATACTGAAGCTTTCTTT
CDR3: CASRRDLSDTEAFF
J: TRBJ1-1
D: NA
size: many
V: TRBV12-3/TRBV12-4

DNA: TGCGCCAACCCTAAGGGGAACACAGATACGCAGTATTTT
CDR3: CANPKGNTDTQYF
J: TRBJ2-3
D: NA
size: many
V: TRBV5-1

DNA: TGTGCCAGCAGCCCCGGGACGTACAATGAGCAGTTCTTC
CDR3: CASSPGTYNEQFF
J: TRBJ2-1
D: NA
size: many
V: TRBV5-1

DNA: TGTGCCAGCAGCTGGGACAGCGACTACGAGCAGTACTTC
CDR3: CASSWDSDYEQYF
J: TRBJ2-7
D: TRBD1
size: few
V: TRBV12-3/TRBV12-4

DNA: TGTGCCAGCAGCCCACCTCCGGGACAGGGGGCTGAGGCCAAAAACATTCAGTACTTC
CDR3: CASSPPPGQGAEAKNIQYF
J: TRBJ2-4
D: TRBD1
size: NA
V: TRBV11-1

DNA: TGCGCCAGCAGCGTGGACAGAGGGAGGGAGACCCAGTACTTC
CDR3: CASSVDRGRETQYF
J: TRBJ2-5
D: NA
size: few
V: TRBV5-1

DNA: TGTGCCAGCAGTTGGTCGGGACCCCCTTTCGTGACGGCCAAAAACATTCAGTACTTC
CDR3: CASSWSGPPFVTAKNIQYF
J: TRBJ2-4
D: NA
size: few
V: TRBV6-5

DNA: TGTGCCAGCAGCCAGGGGTGGCCACCCCTCCACTTT
CDR3: CASSQGWPPLHF
J: TRBJ1-6
D: NA
size: NA
V: TRBV28

DNA: TGTGCCAGCAGTATCCAGGGGGCTACTCCGGAGGCCCAGTACTTC
CDR3: CASSIQGATPEAQYF
J: TRBJ2-5
D: TRBD1
size: once
V: TRBV2

DNA: TGTGCCAGCAGTTACCGCCCCGGGAGGGGGCCCTCCTACGAGCAGTACTTC
CDR3: CASSYRPGRGPSYEQYF
J: TRBJ2-7
D: NA
size: few
V: TRBV27

DNA: TGCAGCGTTGCAACAGGGGGATCCTACGAGCAGTACTTC
CDR3: CSVATGGSYEQYF
J: TRBJ2-7
D: TRBD1
size: few
V: TRBV29-1

DNA: TGTGCCAGCAGCCTGACCCTAGCGGCCAATGAGCAGTTCTTC
CDR3: CASSLTLAANEQFF
J: TRBJ2-1
D: TRBD2
size: few
V: TRBV7-9

DNA: TGCGCCAGCAGTGAGTCGGGTACCGAGCAGTACTTC
CDR3: CASSESGTEQYF
J: TRBJ2-7
D: NA
size: NA
V: TRBV10-1

DNA: TGTGCCAGCAGCGTAGCCCAAGATCTAGCGGAGAATTACAATGAGCAGTTCTTC
CDR3: CASSVAQDLAENYNEQFF
J: TRBJ2-1
D: TRBD2
size: NA
V: TRBV9

DNA: TGCGCCAGCAGCCAAGATGGACGGGGGGGATCCTACGAGCAGTACTTC
CDR3: CASSQDGRGGSYEQYF
J: TRBJ2-7
D: TRBD2
size: few
V: TRBV4-1

DNA: TGTGCCAGCAGCCAAGATCGCACCACCGGGGAGCTGTTTTTT
CDR3: CASSQDRTTGELFF
J: TRBJ2-2
D: NA
size: once
V: TRBV3-1

DNA: TGTGCCAGCAGCTTAGGCAGTATTGAGCAGTATTTT
CDR3: CASSLGSIEQYF
J: TRBJ2-3
D: NA
size: NA
V: TRBV7-2

DNA: TGTGCCAGCAGTACCTCCCCGACAGGGGGTGTGACTGAAGCTTTCTTT
CDR3: CASSTSPTGGVTEAFF
J: TRBJ1-1
D: TRBD1
size: NA
V: TRBV6-1

DNA: TGCGCCAGCAGCTTGGAAACAGGGGTCCTCGGCTACACCTTC
CDR3: CASSLETGVLGYTF
J: TRBJ1-2
D: TRBD1
size: NA
V: TRBV5-1

DNA: TGCAGTGCTAGTTTCCGGGGGCAGGACGAGCAGTACTTC
CDR3: CSASFRGQDEQYF
J: TRBJ2-7
D: NA
size: few
V: TRBV20-1

DNA: TGCAGCGTGAAAACTAGCGGGAGGGCCAGTGAGCAGTTCTTC
CDR3: CSVKTSGRASEQFF
J: TRBJ2-1
D: TRBD2
size: NA
V: TRBV29-1

DNA: TGTGCCAGCAAAGTGTACGATCAAGAGACCCAGTACTTC
CDR3: CASKVYDQETQYF
J: TRBJ2-5
D: NA
size: NA
V: TRBV28

DNA: TGCAGTGCTAGAGGGGGGGGGGGAATTGAGACCCAGTACTTC
CDR3: CSARGGGGIETQYF
J: TRBJ2-5
D: TRBD2
size: NA
V: TRBV20-1

DNA: TGTGCCAGCAGTGAATATATTCTAGGAGGGGATACGGAGCAGTTCTTC
CDR3: CASSEYILGGDTEQFF
J: TRBJ2-1
D: NA
size: few
V: TRBV25-1

DNA: TGTGCCAGCAGCTTACGGGCTAGCGGAAACACCGGGGAGCTGTTTTTT
CDR3: CASSLRASGNTGELFF
J: TRBJ2-2
D: TRBD2
size: many
V: TRBV7-6

DNA: TGCGCCAGCAGCCAAGTCCCCCTAGCGGTCTCCTACAATGAGCAGTTCTTC
CDR3: CASSQVPLAVSYNEQFF
J: TRBJ2-1
D: TRBD2
size: few
V: TRBV4-1

DNA: TGTGCCAGCAGTTTAGTTACAGGGTCCTACGAGCAGTACTTC
CDR3: CASSLVTGSYEQYF
J: TRBJ2-7
D: NA
size: many
V: TRBV7-8

DNA: TGTGCCAGCAGTTTATCGCGGGGGTTCTATGGCTACACCTTC
CDR3: CASSLSRGFYGYTF
J: TRBJ1-2
D: NA
size: few
V: TRBV27

DNA: TGTGCCAGCAGTGAAGACAACCAGTCCGAGCAGTACTTC
CDR3: CASSEDNQSEQYF
J: TRBJ2-7
D: NA
size: few
V: TRBV6-1

DNA: TGTGCCAGCAGTTTGCGGGGAGGGGAGCAGTTCTTC
CDR3: CASSLRGGEQFF
J: TRBJ2-1
D: TRBD2
size: many
V: TRBV12-3/TRBV12-4

DNA: TGTGCCAGCAGTTTATGGGGCAGTCCCTACGAGCAGTACTTC
CDR3: CASSLWGSPYEQYF
J: TRBJ2-7
D: NA
size: few
V: TRBV27

DNA: TGTGCCAGCAGCTTGGGGGGCCCCAATTCACCCCTCCACTTT
CDR3: CASSLGGPNSPLHF
J: TRBJ1-6
D: NA
size: NA
V: TRBV5-6

DNA: TGCTGTGCCACGTTCCCTTCGGCGGGACAGGGACAAGAGACCCAGTACTTC
CDR3: CCATFPSAGQGQETQYF
J: TRBJ2-5
D: TRBD1
size: NA
V: TRBV20-1

DNA: TGTGCCAGCAGCCAAGAGGAGCGGAACACAGATACGCAGTATTTT
CDR3: CASSQEERNTDTQYF
J: TRBJ2-3
D: NA
size: NA
V: TRBV4-2